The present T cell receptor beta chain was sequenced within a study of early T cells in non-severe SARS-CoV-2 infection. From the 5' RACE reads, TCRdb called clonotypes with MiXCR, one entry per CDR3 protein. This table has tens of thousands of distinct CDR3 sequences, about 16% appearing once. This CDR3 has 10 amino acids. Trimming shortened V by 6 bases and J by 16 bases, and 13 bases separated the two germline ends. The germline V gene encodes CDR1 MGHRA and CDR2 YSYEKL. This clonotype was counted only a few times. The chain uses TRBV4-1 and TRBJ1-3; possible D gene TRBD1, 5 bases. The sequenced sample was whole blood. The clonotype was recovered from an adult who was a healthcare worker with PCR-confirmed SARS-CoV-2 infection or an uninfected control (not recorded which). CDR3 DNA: TGCGCCAGCAGTGGGACCCACACCTATTTT. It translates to CASSGTHTYF.